Listed here is a single TCR beta chain. The germline V and J ends were trimmed by 7 bases and 7 bases, with 13 bases remaining between them. This CDR3 region has 12 residues. Germline V gene data show CDR1 as SNHLY and CDR2 as FYNNEI. This sample is drawn from a study of blood T cell repertoires in COVID-19. Profiling relied on immunoSEQ multiplex PCR, and the TCRdb table lists in-frame clones only, not all of them. The table shows hundreds of thousands of clones, with around 90% occurring only once. The chain carries TRBV2 and TRBJ2-5; D remains ambiguous. Material for sequencing was peripheral blood. The receptor's source is a woman between 35 and 50 years old with COVID-19, enrolled during active disease. CDR3 DNA: TGTGCCAGCACCCCGTCCACTGCGACCCAGTACTTC. This translates into CASTPSTATQYF.